The present entry profiles one TCR beta chain with its context. Its target is not known. Here immunoSEQ multiplex PCR was the method, and the copy in TCRdb shows in-frame clones only, minus some. The data hold 100,000 to 150,000 clones, with roughly 87% observed a single time. The data stem from a study of T cell responses to AZD1222 COVID-19 vaccine. Germline V CDR1 and CDR2: SGDLS, YYNGEE. The CDR3 is 18 amino acids. The V gene end was trimmed by 3 bases and the J gene end by 6 bases; junction bases not matched to a gene: 16. Findings and caveats of the study: Females made up more of the donors, who were largely white British, and clonal diversity may have come out too low. Two doses of AZD1222 preceded a rise in Spike-specific TCR breadth and depth.

This clonotype was sampled from an adult in good health. The genes are TRBV9 and TRBJ2-1, with TRBD2 matching over 9 bases. The specimen comprised peripheral blood, sampled on day 0 of MenACWY control vaccination. CDR3 loop: CASSARPSAGTSLNEQFF. The DNA of the CDR3 is TGTGCCAGCAGCGCACGCCCCTCCGCCGGGACTAGCCTCAATGAGCAGTTCTTC.